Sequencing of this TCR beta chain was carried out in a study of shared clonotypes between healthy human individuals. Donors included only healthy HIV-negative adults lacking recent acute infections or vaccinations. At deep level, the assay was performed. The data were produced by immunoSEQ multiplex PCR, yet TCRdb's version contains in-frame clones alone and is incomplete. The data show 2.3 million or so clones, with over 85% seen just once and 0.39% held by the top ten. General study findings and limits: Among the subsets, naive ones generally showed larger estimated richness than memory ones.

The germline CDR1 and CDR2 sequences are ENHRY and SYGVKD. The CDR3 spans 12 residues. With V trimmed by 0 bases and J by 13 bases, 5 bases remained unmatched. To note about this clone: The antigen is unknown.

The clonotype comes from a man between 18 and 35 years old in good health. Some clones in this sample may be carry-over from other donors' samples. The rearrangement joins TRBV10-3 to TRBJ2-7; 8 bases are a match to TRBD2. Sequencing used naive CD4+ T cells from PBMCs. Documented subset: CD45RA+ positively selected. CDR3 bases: TGTGCCATCAGTGAGTCGGGACTAGGGGATTACTTC. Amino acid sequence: CAISESGLGDYF.